Judged by abundance, the clone carrying this T cell receptor beta chain is medium-sized. This record comes from a study of neurological immune-mediated disorders. Background on the study: Multiple sclerosis patients (n ≈ 35) included roughly 30 with relapsing-remitting and 3 with secondary progressive disease.

This CDR3 contains 14 residues. V was trimmed by 6 bases and J by 3 bases, leaving 16 bases between them. CDR1 is SQVTM, CDR2 ANQGSEA, per germline. TCRdb processed the 5' RACE reads anew with MiXCR; each CDR3 protein has one entry. The data contain around 67,000 distinct CDR3 sequences, 5.2% of them singletons. Sequencing used PBMCs. The origin of this receptor is a man between 18 and 29 years old with multiple sclerosis. J is TRBJ2-3 and V is TRBV29-1; a weak D match, TRBD2 (5 bases). CDR3 protein: CSVPRGFGTDTQYF. CDR3 bases: TGCAGCGTCCCCAGAGGGTTTGGGACAGATACGCAGTATTTT.